These 4 T cell receptor beta chains came from one sample sequenced in a study of blood T cell repertoires in COVID-19. Here immunoSEQ multiplex PCR was the method, and the copy in TCRdb shows in-frame clones only, minus some. The repertoire holds 250,000 to 350,000 clones, with roughly 90% as singletons. The source material was peripheral blood. These receptors originate from a man between 18 and 35 years old who had recovered from COVID-19.

The sample holds one count of this clone. The chain couples TRBV29-1 to TRBJ1-5, with TRBD1 matching 11 bases. J lost 6 bases, V lost 5 bases, and 6 bases had no gene match. Germline CDR1 and CDR2: SQVTM and ANQGSEA. The CDR3 consists of 14 residues. The CDR3 sequence is CSVRDRGDAQPQHF. The CDR3 coding sequence is TGCAGCGTTCGGGACAGGGGGGATGCTCAGCCCCAGCATTTT.

The chain carries TRBV6-2 or TRBV6-3 and TRBJ1-5, with 7 nucleotides matching TRBD1. This CDR3 spans 14 amino acids. Trimming at V came to 0 bases and at J to 4 bases, leaving 0 bases not matched to a gene. From germline, CDR1 is MNHEY and CDR2 SVGEGT. The chain's CDR3 is CASSYSTGNQPQHF. The CDR3 nucleotides read TGTGCCAGCAGTTACTCGACAGGGAATCAGCCCCAGCATTTT.

This sequence joins TRBV9 and TRBJ1-1; D is perhaps TRBD1 (5 bases). Trimming removed 4 bases from V and 4 bases from J, with 14 bases in between. This CDR3 is 14 amino acids long. Germline V gene data show CDR1 as SGDLS and CDR2 as YYNGEE. The CDR3 is CASSSRGSGTEAFF. For the CDR3, the DNA is TGTGCCAGCAGCTCCCGGGGGAGCGGCACTGAAGCTTTCTTT.

The chain carries TRBV7-9 and TRBJ1-4; 10 bases map to TRBD1. The CDR3 has 15 residues. V lost 1 base, J lost 8 bases, and 4 bases stayed unmatched. The V gene's germline CDR1 is SEHNR and CDR2 FQNEAQ (reference sequence). DNA of the CDR3: TGTGCCAGCAGCTTAGTGGTGGGACAGGGGGAAAAACTGTTTTTT. It is translated as CASSLVVGQGEKLFF.